The 23 T cell receptor beta chains below come from one sample, sequenced in a study of shared T cell receptors in the human thymus. Method: immunoSEQ multiplex PCR; TCRdb's copy keeps in-frame clones and lacks some. Seen here are about 710,000 clones, around 87% observed once, and the top ten hold about 0.0094%. This sample also belongs to another study, concerning human thymus T cells.

Sequenced: thymocytes. The origin of the receptors is a boy under two years old with a congenital heart defect.

The chain is built from TRBV9 and TRBJ2-5; 13 bases are shared with TRBD2. V shed 4 bases, J shed 2 bases, and the junction held 11 bases outside the gene matches. The CDR3 loop spans 18 amino acids. In germline, CDR1 is SGDLS, CDR2 YYNGEE. This chain's CDR3 is CASSTRLAGGWGQETQYF. CDR3 nucleotides: TGTGCCAGCAGCACCCGACTAGCGGGAGGTTGGGGACAAGAGACCCAGTACTTC. Filled out from reference TRBV9 and TRBJ2-5, the complete variable domain reads DSGVTQTPKHLITATGQRVTLRCSPRSGDLSVYWYQQSLDQGLQFLIQYYNGEERAKGNILERFSAQQFPDLHSELNLSSLELGDSALYFCASSTRLAGGWGQETQYFGPGTRLLVL.

The CDR3 DNA reads TGTGCCAGCAGCCAACAGGACAGTAACTCCTATAATTCACCCCTCCACTTT. It specifies CASSQQDSNSYNSPLHF. J is TRBJ1-6 and V is TRBV4-2; possibly TRBD1 for D (6 bases). V shed 2 bases and J shed 0 bases, with 11 bases lying between them. CDR1 is LGHNA and CDR2 is YNFKEQ in the germline V gene. This CDR3 comprises 17 residues.

V usage is TRBV14 and J usage is TRBJ1-2, with 7 bases aligning to TRBD1. From germline, CDR1 is SGHDN and CDR2 FVKESK. With V trimmed by 1 base and J by 3 bases, 5 bases remained unmatched. The CDR3 has 15 residues. As DNA, the CDR3 is TGTGCCAGCAGCCAAGCCCCGGGACAGTACTATGGCTACACCTTC. This sequence encodes CASSQAPGQYYGYTF.

A note on this clone: One end of the junction is discordant with germline, which a read error may explain. J is TRBJ2-5 and V is TRBV7-7, with a possible D match to TRBD2 (7 bases). This CDR3 is built from 16 residues. The V gene's germline CDR1 is SSHAT and CDR2 FNYEAQ (reference sequence). DNA of the CDR3: TGTGCTAGCAGCCCGGGGAGGGGGGCAGTTTTAGAGACCCAGTACTTC. Translated: CASSPGRGAVLETQYF. The variable domain in full, with the rest retrieved from reference TRBV7-7 and TRBJ2-5, is GAGVSQSPRYKVTKRGQDVTLRCDPISSHATLYWYQQALGQGPEFLTYFNYEAQPDKSGLPSDRFSAERPEGSISTLTIQRTEQRDSAMYRCASSPGRGAVLETQYFGPGTRLLVL.

The chain is built from TRBV7-2 and TRBJ1-6, with D maybe TRBD1 (5 bases). Deletions cut 5 bases from V and 6 bases from J, with 14 bases between. Germline CDR1 reads SGHTA; CDR2 reads FQGNSA. The CDR3 extends over 15 amino acids. The CDR3 DNA reads as TGTGCCAGCAGCCACCGAGGACACTTTAATTCACCCCTCCACTTT. Encoded protein: CASSHRGHFNSPLHF.

This clone was counted only a few times. Written as DNA, the CDR3 is TGTGCCAGCAGCTCACCGGGACAGAACACCGGGGAGCTGTTTTTT. Its protein is CASSSPGQNTGELFF. This sequence joins TRBV28 and TRBJ2-2; D might be TRBD1 (6 bases). The CDR3 has 15 residues. Deletions cut 6 bases from V and 1 base from J, with 12 bases between. Per germline, CDR1 MDHEN and CDR2 SYDVKM.

This clone was detected only once. V and J are TRBV19 and TRBJ1-5; a possible D gene is TRBD1 (6 bases). The germline gives CDR1 LNHDA, CDR2 SQIVND (reference sequence). The CDR3 has 15 amino acids. V shed 4 bases and J shed 3 bases, with 13 bases lying between them. The CDR3 region is CASSTGQDYNQPQHF. CDR3 in DNA: TGTGCCAGTAGTACGGGACAAGATTACAATCAGCCCCAGCATTTT.

The V and J genes are TRBV5-1 and TRBJ1-4, with 10 bases aligning to TRBD1. Germline CDR1 reads SGHRS; CDR2 reads YFSETQ. With V trimmed by 0 bases and J by 5 bases, 7 bases remained unmatched. This CDR3 has 17 amino acids. In DNA, the CDR3 is TGCGCCAGCAGCTTGGCCCAGGGACAGGGGTTCAATGAAAAACTGTTTTTT. It is translated as CASSLAQGQGFNEKLFF.

The rearrangement links TRBV12-5 to TRBJ1-1, with a weak D call TRBD1 (5 bases). This CDR3 has 17 amino acids. V was trimmed by 1 base and J by 0 bases, leaving 15 bases between them. Germline lookup yields CDR1 LGHNT and CDR2 FRNRAP. CDR3: CASGLDITGPMNTEAFF. The DNA for the CDR3 is TGTGCTAGTGGTTTGGATATTACAGGACCCATGAACACTGAAGCTTTCTTT.

V gene TRBV9 combines with J gene TRBJ1-2, with a tentative D call TRBD1 (6 bases). The V end lost 2 bases, the J end lost 2 bases, and 13 bases lay between the germline ends. Germline CDR1 reads SGDLS; CDR2 reads YYNGEE. This CDR3 has 15 amino acids. CDR3 sequence (DNA): TGTGCCAGCAGCGTTAAATCAGGGGTAAACTATGGCTACACCTTC. Translated, it gives CASSVKSGVNYGYTF.

Note on this clone: Other DNA sequences in this specimen translate into the identical CDR3. The rearrangement uses TRBV28 and TRBJ1-6, with 10 bases aligning to TRBD1. CDR3 size: 15 residues. The junction had 5 bases not matched to a gene; V was cut back by 2 bases and J by 10 bases. Germline lookup yields CDR1 MDHEN and CDR2 SYDVKM. The CDR3 nucleotides are TGTGCCAGCAGTTTACCGGGACAGGGGAACTCACCCCTCCACTTT. Translation gives CASSLPGQGNSPLHF.

The V call is TRBV2, the J call TRBJ1-4, with D hard to call. Looked up from germline, CDR1 is SNHLY and CDR2 is FYNNEI. The CDR3 is 15 residues long. With 7 bases removed from V and 5 bases from J, the gap between germline ends came to 17 bases. The CDR3: CASNQVAGKNEKLFF. DNA for the CDR3: TGTGCCAGCAATCAAGTCGCGGGGAAAAATGAAAAACTGTTTTTT.

This chain uses TRBV9 with TRBJ2-1; D unresolved. Trimming cost V 1 base and J 0 bases, with 11 bases left between them. Germline values: CDR1 SGDLS, CDR2 YYNGEE. The CDR3 has 16 amino acids. In nucleotides, the CDR3 is TGTGCCAGCAGCGTATCGGGTTCCAGCTCCTACAATGAGCAGTTCTTC. Encoded protein: CASSVSGSSSYNEQFF.

The chain couples TRBV27 to TRBJ1-1; TRBD1 agrees at 8 bases. The CDR3 covers 15 residues. CDR1 is MNHEY, CDR2 SMNVEV, per germline (reference sequence). V lost 5 bases, J lost 6 bases, and 11 bases stayed unmatched. The CDR3 DNA follows: TGTGCCAGCAGTCCTGACAGGGGTACTATCTCTGAAGCTTTCTTT. Amino acids: CASSPDRGTISEAFF.

This chain joins TRBV27 and TRBJ1-1, with D possibly TRBD1 on 5 matching bases. With 8 bases removed from V and 4 bases from J, the gap between germline ends came to 17 bases. The CDR3 covers 14 residues. Germline CDR1 MNHEY, CDR2 SMNVEV (reference sequence). As DNA, the CDR3 is TGTGCCAGCCGCCAGACAGAAAGACTCACTGAAGCTTTCTTT. This encodes CASRQTERLTEAFF.

This sequence joins TRBV19 and TRBJ2-7; a weak D match, TRBD1 (5 bases). The V gene's germline CDR1 is LNHDA and CDR2 SQIVND (reference sequence). This CDR3 contains 15 residues. With 3 bases removed from V and 0 bases from J, the gap between germline ends came to 12 bases. The CDR3 DNA reads TGTGCCAGTAGTATGGGCAGGGCTTTCTCCTACGAGCAGTACTTC. Protein product: CASSMGRAFSYEQYF.

This clone was seen only once. This rearrangement joins TRBV4-3 to TRBJ2-3; D is undetermined. Germline assignment: CDR1 LGHNA and CDR2 YSLEER. The ends were cut back, 2 bases at V and 5 bases at J, with 8 bases in the middle. This CDR3 contains 13 residues. The CDR3 reads CASSQLRRDTQYF. The DNA for the CDR3 is TGCGCCAGCAGCCAACTTCGGAGAGATACGCAGTATTTT.

The rearrangement links TRBV6-5 to TRBJ1-1; D unclear. V was pared by 0 bases and J by 2 bases, with 13 bases between. Germline values: CDR1 MNHEY, CDR2 SVGAGI. The CDR3 spans 16 residues. This CDR3 reads CASSYSSPSGNTEAFF. CDR3 DNA: TGTGCCAGCAGTTACTCATCTCCCTCAGGAAACACTGAAGCTTTCTTT.

This clone was counted a few times. This rearrangement joins TRBV15 to TRBJ2-3; 14 bases map to TRBD2. CDR3 length: 16 residues. Unmatched junction bases numbered 3, after V lost 1 base and J lost 6 bases. Germline V lookup: CDR1 LNHNV, CDR2 YYDKDF (reference sequence). CDR3 bases: TGTGCCACCAGCAGAGGGGGACTAGCGGGAGAGGATACGCAGTATTTT. It specifies CATSRGGLAGEDTQYF.

The rearrangement links TRBV28 to TRBJ2-6; 10 nucleotides match TRBD1. CDR1 and CDR2 (germline): MDHEN, SYDVKM. The CDR3 is 19 residues long. With 4 bases clipped from V and 0 bases from J, the junction kept 9 bases outside the gene matches. The CDR3 DNA sequence: TGTGCCAGCAGTTGGGGACAGGGGTTGGAAAGCTCTGGGGCCAACGTCCTGACTTTC. Its translation is CASSWGQGLESSGANVLTF.

The V call is TRBV7-9, the J call TRBJ1-2; D not resolved. Between the trimmed V and J ends, which lost 2 bases and 4 bases, there was a span of 20 bases. This CDR3 is 17 amino acids long. Germline lookup yields CDR1 SEHNR and CDR2 FQNEAQ (reference sequence). This CDR3 reads CASSLPTLGQLSYGYTF. As DNA, the CDR3 is TGTGCCAGCAGCTTACCCACCCTTGGGCAGTTGAGCTATGGCTACACCTTC.

This clone was observed a single time. The chain recombines TRBV5-6 with TRBJ1-4; 8 positions match TRBD1. V shed 4 bases and J 7 bases; nucleotides not matched to a gene: 12. From germline, CDR1 is SGHDT and CDR2 YYEEEE. The CDR3 covers 16 residues. CDR3 residues: CASSKRRTGFGEKLFF. Here the CDR3 DNA reads TGTGCCAGCAGCAAGCGCCGGACAGGGTTCGGTGAAAAACTGTTTTTT.

The genes are TRBV2 and TRBJ2-7; 7 nucleotides align to TRBD1. The CDR3 has 13 amino acids. Germline loops: CDR1 SNHLY, CDR2 FYNNEI. Trimming removed 8 bases from V and 0 bases from J; junction bases left unmatched: 4. The CDR3 loop is CASQGVDSYEQYF. CDR3 nucleotides: TGTGCCAGCCAGGGGGTCGACTCCTACGAGCAGTACTTC.